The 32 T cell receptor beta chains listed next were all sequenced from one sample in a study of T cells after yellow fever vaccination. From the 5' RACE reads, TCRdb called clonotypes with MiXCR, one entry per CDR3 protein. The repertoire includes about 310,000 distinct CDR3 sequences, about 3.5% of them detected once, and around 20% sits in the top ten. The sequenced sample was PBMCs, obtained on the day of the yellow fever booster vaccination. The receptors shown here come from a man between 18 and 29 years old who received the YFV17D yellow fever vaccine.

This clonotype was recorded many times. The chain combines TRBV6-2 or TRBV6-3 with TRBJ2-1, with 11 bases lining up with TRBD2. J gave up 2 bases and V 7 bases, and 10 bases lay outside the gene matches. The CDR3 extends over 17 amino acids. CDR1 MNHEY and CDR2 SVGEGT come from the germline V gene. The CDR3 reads CASTPLAGGPTYNEQFF. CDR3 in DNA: TGTGCCAGCACCCCGCTAGCGGGGGGTCCCACCTACAATGAGCAGTTCTTC.

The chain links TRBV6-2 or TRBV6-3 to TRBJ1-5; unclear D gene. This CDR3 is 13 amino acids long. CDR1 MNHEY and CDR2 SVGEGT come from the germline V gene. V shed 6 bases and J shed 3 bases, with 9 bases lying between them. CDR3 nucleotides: TGTGCCAGCAGGGATCCATCCAATCAGCCCCAGCATTTT. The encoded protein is CASRDPSNQPQHF.

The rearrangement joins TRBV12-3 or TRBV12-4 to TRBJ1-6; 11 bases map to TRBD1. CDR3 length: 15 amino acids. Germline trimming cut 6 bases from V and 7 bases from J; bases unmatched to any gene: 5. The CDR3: CASRTGTGGNSPLHF. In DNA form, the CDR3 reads TGTGCCAGCAGGACCGGGACAGGGGGGAATTCACCCCTCCACTTT.

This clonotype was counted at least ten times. CDR3 nucleotide sequence: TGTGCCAGCAGGAAGCCGGGACAGCAGTACGAGCAGTACTTC. This sequence encodes CASRKPGQQYEQYF. The chain carries TRBV11-2 and TRBJ2-7; 7 bases agree with TRBD1. Per germline, CDR1 SGHAT and CDR2 FQNNGV. This CDR3 is 14 amino acids long. Germline trimming cut 6 bases from V and 4 bases from J; bases unmatched to any gene: 9.

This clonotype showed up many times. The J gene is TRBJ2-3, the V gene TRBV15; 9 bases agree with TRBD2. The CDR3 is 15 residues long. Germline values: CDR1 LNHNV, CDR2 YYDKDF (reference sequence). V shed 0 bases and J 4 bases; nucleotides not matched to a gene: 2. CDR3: CATSRERGGPDTQYF. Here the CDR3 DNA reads TGTGCCACCAGCAGAGAGCGGGGGGGCCCAGATACGCAGTATTTT.

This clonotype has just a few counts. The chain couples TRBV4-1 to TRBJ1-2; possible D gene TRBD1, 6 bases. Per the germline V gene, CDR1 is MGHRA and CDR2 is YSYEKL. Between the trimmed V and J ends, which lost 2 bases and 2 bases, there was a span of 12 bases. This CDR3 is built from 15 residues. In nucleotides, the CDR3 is TGCGCCAGCAGCCAAAACCAGGGGTTGAACTATGGCTACACCTTC. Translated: CASSQNQGLNYGYTF.

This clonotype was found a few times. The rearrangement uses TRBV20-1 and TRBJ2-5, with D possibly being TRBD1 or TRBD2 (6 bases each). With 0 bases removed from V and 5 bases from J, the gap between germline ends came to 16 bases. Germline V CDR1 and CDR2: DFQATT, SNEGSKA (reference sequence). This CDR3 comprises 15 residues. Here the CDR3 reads CSARDSRGAGETQYF. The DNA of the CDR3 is TGCAGTGCTAGAGATTCAAGGGGGGCCGGGGAGACCCAGTACTTC.

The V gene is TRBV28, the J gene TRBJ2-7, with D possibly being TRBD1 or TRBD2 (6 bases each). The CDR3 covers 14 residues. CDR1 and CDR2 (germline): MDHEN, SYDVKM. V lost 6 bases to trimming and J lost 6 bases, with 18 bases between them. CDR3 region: CASRGGQGFREQYV. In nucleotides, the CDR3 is TGTGCCAGCAGAGGAGGGCAGGGGTTTCGCGAGCAGTACGTC.

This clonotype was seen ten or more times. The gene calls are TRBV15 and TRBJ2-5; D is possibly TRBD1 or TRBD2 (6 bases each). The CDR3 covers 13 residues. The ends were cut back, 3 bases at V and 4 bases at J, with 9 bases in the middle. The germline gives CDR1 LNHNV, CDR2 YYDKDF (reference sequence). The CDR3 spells CATSRRGAETQYF. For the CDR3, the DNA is TGTGCCACCAGCAGGAGGGGGGCAGAGACCCAGTACTTC.

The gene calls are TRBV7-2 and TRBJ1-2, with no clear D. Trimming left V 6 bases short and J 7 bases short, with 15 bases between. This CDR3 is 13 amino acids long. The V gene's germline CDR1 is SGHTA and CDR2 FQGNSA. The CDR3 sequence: CASSASYTGGYTF. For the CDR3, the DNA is TGTGCCAGCAGTGCGAGCTACACCGGTGGCTACACCTTC.

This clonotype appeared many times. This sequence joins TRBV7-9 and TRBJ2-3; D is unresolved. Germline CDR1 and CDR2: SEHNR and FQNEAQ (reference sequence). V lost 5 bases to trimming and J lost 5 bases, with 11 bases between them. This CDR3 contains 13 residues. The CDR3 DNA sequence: TGTGCCAGCAGCCCCACCCTGGGAGATACGCAGTATTTT. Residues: CASSPTLGDTQYF.

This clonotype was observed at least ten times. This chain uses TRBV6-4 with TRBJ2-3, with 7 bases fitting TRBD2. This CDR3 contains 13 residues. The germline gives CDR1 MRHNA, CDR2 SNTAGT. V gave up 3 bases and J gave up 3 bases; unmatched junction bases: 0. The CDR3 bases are TGTGCCAGCAGTGAGCGGGGGACAGATACGCAGTATTTT. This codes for CASSERGTDTQYF.

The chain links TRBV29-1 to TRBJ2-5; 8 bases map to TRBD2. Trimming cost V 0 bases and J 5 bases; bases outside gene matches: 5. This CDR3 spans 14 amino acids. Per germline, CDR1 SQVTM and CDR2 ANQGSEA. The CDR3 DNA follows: TGCAGCGTTGAAGATCGGGGGGGCCGGGAGACCCAGTACTTC. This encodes CSVEDRGGRETQYF.

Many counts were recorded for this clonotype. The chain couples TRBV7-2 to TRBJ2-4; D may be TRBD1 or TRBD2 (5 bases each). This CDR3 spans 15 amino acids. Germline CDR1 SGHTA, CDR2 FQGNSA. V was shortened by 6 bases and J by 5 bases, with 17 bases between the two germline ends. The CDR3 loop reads CASSPIWDRQNIQYF. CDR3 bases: TGTGCCAGCAGTCCTATTTGGGACCGACAAAACATTCAGTACTTC.

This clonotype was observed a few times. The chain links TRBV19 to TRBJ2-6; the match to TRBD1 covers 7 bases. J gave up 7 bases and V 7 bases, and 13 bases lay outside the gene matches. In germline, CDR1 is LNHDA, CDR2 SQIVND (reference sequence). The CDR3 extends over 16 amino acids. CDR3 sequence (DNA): TGTGCCAGTATTGGACCCCGGGACAGCGAAGCCAACGTCCTGACTTTC. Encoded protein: CASIGPRDSEANVLTF.

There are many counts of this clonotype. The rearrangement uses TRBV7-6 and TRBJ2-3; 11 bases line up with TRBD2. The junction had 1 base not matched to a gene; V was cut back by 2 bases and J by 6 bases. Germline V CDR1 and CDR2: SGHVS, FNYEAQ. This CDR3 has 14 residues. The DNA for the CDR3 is TGTGCCAGCAGCTTAATAGCGGGGGGGGATACGCAGTATTTT. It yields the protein CASSLIAGGDTQYF.

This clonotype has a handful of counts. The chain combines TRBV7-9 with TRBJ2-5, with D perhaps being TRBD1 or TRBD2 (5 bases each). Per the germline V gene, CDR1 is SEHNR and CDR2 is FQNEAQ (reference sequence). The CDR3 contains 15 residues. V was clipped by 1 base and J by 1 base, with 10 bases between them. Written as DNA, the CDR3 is TGTGCCAGCAGCTTAGTATTGAGGGGCCAAGAGACCCAGTACTTC. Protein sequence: CASSLVLRGQETQYF.

In nucleotides, the CDR3 is TGTGCCAGCAGTTACGGCGCTGGTTCCGAGCAGTACGTC. Its translation is CASSYGAGSEQYV. The chain employs TRBV6-5 and TRBJ2-7; D not resolved. The length of the CDR3 is 13 residues. Looked up from germline, CDR1 is MNHEY and CDR2 is SVGAGI. The V and J ends lost 2 bases and 6 bases respectively, with 11 bases between them.

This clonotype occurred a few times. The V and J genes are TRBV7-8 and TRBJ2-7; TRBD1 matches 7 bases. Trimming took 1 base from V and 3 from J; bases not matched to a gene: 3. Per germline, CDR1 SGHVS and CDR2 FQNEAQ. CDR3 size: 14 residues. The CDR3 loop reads CASSLGGQIYEQYF. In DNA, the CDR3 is TGTGCCAGCAGCTTAGGGGGACAGATCTACGAGCAGTACTTC.

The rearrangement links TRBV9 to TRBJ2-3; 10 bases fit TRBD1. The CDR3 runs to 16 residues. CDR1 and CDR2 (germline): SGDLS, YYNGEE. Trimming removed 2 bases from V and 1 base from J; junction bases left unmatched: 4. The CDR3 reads CASSVRTGGGTDTQYF. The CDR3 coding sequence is TGTGCCAGCAGCGTCAGGACAGGGGGAGGCACAGATACGCAGTATTTT.

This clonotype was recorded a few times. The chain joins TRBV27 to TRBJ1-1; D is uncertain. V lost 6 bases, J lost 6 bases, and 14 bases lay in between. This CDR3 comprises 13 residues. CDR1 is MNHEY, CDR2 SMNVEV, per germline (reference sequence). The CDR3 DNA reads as TGTGCCAGCAGCCCCGGTGGGGTGGCTGAAGCTTTCTTT. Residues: CASSPGGVAEAFF.

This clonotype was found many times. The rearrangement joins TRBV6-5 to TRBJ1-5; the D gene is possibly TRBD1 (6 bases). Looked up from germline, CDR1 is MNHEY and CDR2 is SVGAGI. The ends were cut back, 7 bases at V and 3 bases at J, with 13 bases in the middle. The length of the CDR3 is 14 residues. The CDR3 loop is CASKDRHPNQPQHF. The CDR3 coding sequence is TGTGCCAGCAAGGACAGACACCCCAATCAGCCCCAGCATTTT.

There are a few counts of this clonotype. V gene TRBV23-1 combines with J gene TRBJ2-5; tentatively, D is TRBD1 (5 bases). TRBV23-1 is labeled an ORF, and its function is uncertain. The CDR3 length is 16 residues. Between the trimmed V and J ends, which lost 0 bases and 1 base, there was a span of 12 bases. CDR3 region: CASSQSLLQGQETQYF. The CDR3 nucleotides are TGCGCCAGCAGTCAATCTCTCCTGCAGGGCCAAGAGACCCAGTACTTC.

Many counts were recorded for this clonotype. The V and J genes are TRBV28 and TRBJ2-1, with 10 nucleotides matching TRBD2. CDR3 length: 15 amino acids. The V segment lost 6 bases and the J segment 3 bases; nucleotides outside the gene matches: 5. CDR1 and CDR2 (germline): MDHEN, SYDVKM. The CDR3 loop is CASSVTSGDYNEQFF. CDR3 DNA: TGTGCCAGCAGCGTTACTAGCGGGGACTACAATGAGCAGTTCTTC.

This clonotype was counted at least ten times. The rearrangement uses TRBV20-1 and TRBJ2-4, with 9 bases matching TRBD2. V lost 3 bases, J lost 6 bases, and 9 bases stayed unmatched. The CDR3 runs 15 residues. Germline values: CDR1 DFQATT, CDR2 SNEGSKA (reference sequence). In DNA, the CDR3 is TGCAGTGCTAGTCGGGGTAGCGGGGGTACAAACATTCAGTACTTC. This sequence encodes CSASRGSGGTNIQYF.

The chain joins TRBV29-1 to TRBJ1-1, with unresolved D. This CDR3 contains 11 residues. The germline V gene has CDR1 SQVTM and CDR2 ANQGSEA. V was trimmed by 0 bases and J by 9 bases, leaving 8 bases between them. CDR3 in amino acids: CSVEDRVQAFF. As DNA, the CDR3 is TGCAGCGTTGAAGACCGAGTCCAAGCTTTCTTT.

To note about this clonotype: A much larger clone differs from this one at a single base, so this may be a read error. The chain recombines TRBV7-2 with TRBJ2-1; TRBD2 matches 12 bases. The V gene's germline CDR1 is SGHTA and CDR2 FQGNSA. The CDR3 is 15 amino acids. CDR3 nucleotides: TGTGCCAGCAGCCAGCGACTAGCGGGGGTCAATGAGCTGTTCTTC. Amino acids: CASSQRLAGVNELFF.

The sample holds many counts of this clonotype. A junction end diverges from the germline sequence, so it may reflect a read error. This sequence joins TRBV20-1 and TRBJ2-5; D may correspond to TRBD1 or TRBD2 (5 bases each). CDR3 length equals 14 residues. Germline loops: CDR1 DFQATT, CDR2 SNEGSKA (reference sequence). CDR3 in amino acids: CSARFGTAQGTQYF. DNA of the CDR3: TGCAGTGCTAGATTCGGGACCGCGCAAGGGACCCAGTACTTC.

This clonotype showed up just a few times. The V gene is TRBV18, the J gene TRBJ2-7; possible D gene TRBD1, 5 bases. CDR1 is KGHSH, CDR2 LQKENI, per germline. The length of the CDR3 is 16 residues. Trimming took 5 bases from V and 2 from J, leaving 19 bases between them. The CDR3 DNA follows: TGTGCCAGCTCATCTCCAGGGAACGGAGACGCCTACGAGCAGTACTTC. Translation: CASSSPGNGDAYEQYF.

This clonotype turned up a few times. The CDR3 protein is CASSSWGNQPQHF. As DNA, the CDR3 is TGTGCCAGCAGTTCATGGGGCAATCAGCCCCAGCATTTT. The rearrangement links TRBV6-6 to TRBJ1-5; D is undetermined. The CDR3 totals 13 residues. Between the trimmed V and J ends, which lost 4 bases and 2 bases, there was a span of 6 bases. Looked up from germline, CDR1 is MNHNY and CDR2 is SVGAGI (reference sequence).

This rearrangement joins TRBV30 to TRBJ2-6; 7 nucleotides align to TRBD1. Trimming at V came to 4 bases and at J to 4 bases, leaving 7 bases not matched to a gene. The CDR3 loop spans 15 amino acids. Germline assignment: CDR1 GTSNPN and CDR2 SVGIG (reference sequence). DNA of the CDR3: TGTGCCTGGACTCTAACAGGGGCGGGGGCCAACGTCCTGACTTTC. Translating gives CAWTLTGAGANVLTF.

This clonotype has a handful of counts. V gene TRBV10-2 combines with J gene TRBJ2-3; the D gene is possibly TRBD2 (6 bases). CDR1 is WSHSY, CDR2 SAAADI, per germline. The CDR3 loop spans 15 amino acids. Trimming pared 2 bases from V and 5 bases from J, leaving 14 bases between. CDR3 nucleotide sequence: TGCGCCAGCAGTGAGGAACTAGCCCGGCGAGATACGCAGTATTTT. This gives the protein CASSEELARRDTQYF.